The source of this T cell receptor beta chain is a study of T cell repertoires in cytomegalovirus infection. The V end lost 1 base, the J end lost 5 bases, and 20 bases lay between the germline ends. The germline CDR1 and CDR2 sequences are MGHRA and YSYEKL. The CDR3 is made up of 17 amino acids. Details on this clonotype: The antigen remains unidentified.

One entry per CDR3 protein results from TCRdb running MiXCR on the reads. The repertoire holds about 830,000 distinct CDR3 sequences, with 30% to 35% as singletons. This chain links TRBV4-1 with TRBJ1-1, with a possible D match to TRBD1 (5 bases). Specimen: cultured CD8+ T cells from PBMCs, collected from culture after CMV antigen stimulation. The TCR originated in a human donor in good health (CMV status not recorded). Some clones in this sample may be carry-over from other donors' samples. The CDR3 is CASSQVPPGTLGTEAFF. The CDR3 DNA is TGCGCCAGCAGCCAAGTTCCCCCGGGGACTTTAGGGACTGAAGCTTTCTTT.